This T cell receptor (beta chain) was identified in a study of blood T cell repertoires in COVID-19. Study-level background: Sites across the United States, Italy and Spain contributed samples from acute and convalescent COVID-19. T cells, B-cell-depleted T cells, or PBMCs supplied cDNA or gDNA.

In the authors' workflow: Amplification of reference gene primers was used by the study to estimate nucleated cell counts. The assay was immunoSEQ multiplex PCR, and TCRdb's table has in-frame clones only and misses some. That table furnishes V, J and clone size, whereas the DNA furnished D and trimming. The sample lists fewer than 400,000 clones, more than 75% occurring once. This clone was observed a few times. V was cut by 0 bases and J by 4 bases, with 15 bases left in between. The germline V gene encodes CDR1 LNHDA and CDR2 SQIVND (reference sequence). The CDR3 covers 16 residues. The TCR comes from a human donor in a cohort sampled during active COVID-19. The specimen sequenced was peripheral blood. The chain combines TRBV19 with TRBJ1-1, with D tentatively TRBD1 (5 bases). DNA for the CDR3: TGTGCCAGTAGTATAGACCCTATAAGGGGCGGCACTGAAGCTTTCTTT. Amino acid sequence: CASSIDPIRGGTEAFF.